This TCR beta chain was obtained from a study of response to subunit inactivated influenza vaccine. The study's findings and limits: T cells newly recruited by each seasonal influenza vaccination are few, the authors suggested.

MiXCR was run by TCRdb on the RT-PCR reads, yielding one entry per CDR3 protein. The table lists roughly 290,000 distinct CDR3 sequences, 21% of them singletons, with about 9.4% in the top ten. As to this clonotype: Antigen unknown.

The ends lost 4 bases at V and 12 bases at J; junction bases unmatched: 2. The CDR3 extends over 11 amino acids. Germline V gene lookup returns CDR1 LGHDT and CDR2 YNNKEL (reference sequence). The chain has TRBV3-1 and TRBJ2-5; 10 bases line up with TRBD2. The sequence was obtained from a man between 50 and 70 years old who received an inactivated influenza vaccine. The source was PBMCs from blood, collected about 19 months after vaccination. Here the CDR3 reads CASSRGTSEYF. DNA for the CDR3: TGTGCCAGCAGCCGAGGGACTAGCGAGTACTTC.